The text below deals with one TCR beta chain. Its matching antigen is unknown. The entry originates in a study of shared clonotypes between healthy human individuals. General study points: For naive CD4 cells, roughly 5% of clonotypes were shared across a handful of donors.

The method was immunoSEQ multiplex PCR; TCRdb's version includes in-frame clones alone and lacks a portion of them. The sample has around 700,000 clones; about three quarters are singletons. The germline CDR1 and CDR2 sequences are WNHNN and SYGVQD (reference sequence). V lost 4 bases, J lost 0 bases, and 0 bases stayed unmatched. The CDR3 runs to 13 residues. Splitting of CD4+ cells produced CD45RA+ naive and CD45RA-negative memory subsets. This sequence originates from a woman in her 30s in good health. The chain has TRBV10-1 and TRBJ2-7; the match to TRBD2 covers 7 bases. Sequencing was carried out using memory CD4+ T cells sorted from blood. The subset here: CD45RA-negative fraction. CDR3 sequence: CASSGGSSYEQYF. Here the CDR3 DNA reads TGCGCCAGCAGTGGCGGGAGCTCCTACGAGCAGTACTTC.